The 15 T cell receptor beta chains in this list originate from one sample, sequenced in a study of human T cells and chemical hapten exposure. The time point: healthy volunteer bleed at 2 weeks. It was from unfractionated whole blood that total RNA was extracted. MiXCR, run by TCRdb on the RACE reads, gives a single entry per CDR3 protein. The repertoire holds roughly 130,000 distinct CDR3 sequences, about 9.4% seen once, with 1.5% to 2% in the top ten. The sample comprised whole blood. These receptors were taken from a male donor in good health. Some clones in this sample may be carry-over from other donors' samples.

In its sample, this clonotype was seen a few times. Written as DNA, the CDR3 is TGCAGCGTTGGTGGCAGATCAACACCGGGCCGGGAGCTGTTTTTT. Residues: CSVGGRSTPGRELFF. The chain recombines TRBV29-1 with TRBJ2-2; D is uncertain. This CDR3 has 15 amino acids. Deletions cut 4 bases from V and 9 bases from J, with 21 bases between. Germline loops: CDR1 SQVTM, CDR2 ANQGSEA.

Points on this clonotype: The junction differs from germline at one of its ends, possibly a read error. The chain employs TRBV3-1 and TRBJ1-2; unclear D gene. CDR1 LGHDT and CDR2 YNNKEL come from the germline V gene (reference sequence). This CDR3 region has 13 residues. The CDR3 DNA is TGTGCCAGCAGCCAAGAGGGCCCATCCGAGACGCAATTC. This gives the protein CASSQEGPSETQF.

The sample holds many counts of this clonotype. CDR3 sequence: CASSEGVSGANVLTF. In DNA, the CDR3 is TGTGCCAGCAGTGAAGGGGTTTCTGGGGCCAACGTCCTGACTTTC. V usage is TRBV6-1 and J usage is TRBJ2-6; D ambiguous. The V and J ends lost 1 base and 1 base respectively, with 5 bases between them. This CDR3 has 15 amino acids. From germline, CDR1 is MNHNS and CDR2 SASEGT.

This clonotype was counted between two and nine times. This chain links TRBV7-6 with TRBJ2-7, with 9 bases lining up with TRBD1. In germline, CDR1 is SGHVS, CDR2 FNYEAQ. V shed 1 base and J 0 bases; nucleotides not matched to a gene: 1. The length of the CDR3 is 15 residues. CDR3 residues: CASSLGQGGSYEQYF. CDR3 DNA: TGTGCCAGCAGCTTAGGACAGGGGGGCTCCTACGAGCAGTACTTC.

This clonotype was counted between two and nine times. The chain links TRBV6-2 or TRBV6-3 to TRBJ1-2; 7 bases are a match to TRBD1. CDR1 MNHEY and CDR2 SVGEGT come from the germline V gene. Trimming took 7 bases from V and 6 from J; bases not matched to a gene: 8. This CDR3 region has 13 residues. The CDR3 sequence is CASNYRGLDGYTF. CDR3 in DNA: TGTGCCAGCAACTACAGGGGTTTGGATGGCTACACCTTC.

The table lists this clonotype with a few counts. The V and J genes are TRBV2 and TRBJ1-1, with TRBD1 as a possible D gene (6 bases). Germline-derived CDR1 and CDR2 are SNHLY and FYNNEI. Trimming shortened V by 7 bases and J by 5 bases, and 11 bases separated the two germline ends. This CDR3 spans 12 amino acids. The CDR3 spells CASTMGATEAFF. CDR3 nucleotide sequence: TGTGCCAGCACGATGGGGGCAACTGAAGCTTTCTTT. The complete variable domain, with remaining parts taken from reference TRBV2 and TRBJ1-1, reads EPEVTQTPSHQVTQMGQEVILRCVPISNHLYFYWYRQILGQKVEFLVSFYNNEISEKSEIFDDQFSVERPDGSNFTLKIRSTKLEDSAMYFCASTMGATEAFFGQGTRLTVV.

Many counts were recorded for this clonotype. V usage is TRBV6-5 and J usage is TRBJ1-3; no firm D call. In germline, CDR1 is MNHEY, CDR2 SVGAGI. CDR3 length: 17 amino acids. Trimming took off 2 bases at V and 0 bases at J, with 14 bases between the two ends. DNA for the CDR3: TGTGCCAGCAGTTACGGGCAGGTCCATGGCTCTGGAAACACCATATATTTT. It encodes CASSYGQVHGSGNTIYF.

This clonotype occurred many times. The chain carries TRBV4-3 and TRBJ2-6; D is undetermined. From germline, CDR1 is LGHNA and CDR2 YSLEER. The ends were cut back, 0 bases at V and 0 bases at J, with 9 bases in the middle. The CDR3 runs 17 residues. The CDR3 loop is CASSQEESYSGANVLTF. The CDR3 DNA follows: TGCGCCAGCAGCCAAGAAGAATCGTACTCTGGGGCCAACGTCCTGACTTTC.

Turning to this clonotype: One junction end does not reproduce the germline sequence, and a read error may be involved. This chain uses TRBV18 with TRBJ2-7; a possible D gene is TRBD1 (6 bases). The CDR3 totals 20 residues. Germline V CDR1 and CDR2: KGHSH, LQKENI. CDR3 region: CASSPLPGVDIRRLLRRGNF. As DNA, the CDR3 is TGTGCCAGCTCACCCCTTCCCGGAGTTGACATAAGAAGGCTCCTACGAAGGGGGAACTTC. The variable domain in full, with the rest retrieved from reference TRBV18 and TRBJ2-7, is NAGVMQNPRHLVRRRGQEARLRCSPMKGHSHVYWYRQLPEEGLKFMVYLQKENIIDESGMPKERFSAEFPKEGPSILRIQQVVRGDSAAYFCASSPLPGVDIRRLLRRGNFGPGTRLTVT.

This sequence joins TRBV6-5 and TRBJ2-3; 10 bases agree with TRBD2. The CDR3 is 16 amino acids. Germline CDR1 and CDR2: MNHEY and SVGAGI. The V gene end was trimmed by 6 bases and the J gene end by 2 bases; junction bases not matched to a gene: 8. CDR3 DNA sequence: TGTGCCAGCAGGGAGACTAGCGGGCCATTCACAGATACGCAGTATTTT. This sequence encodes CASRETSGPFTDTQYF.

The V gene is TRBV29-1, the J gene TRBJ2-1; the D gene is possibly TRBD1 (7 bases). Trimming took 4 bases from V and 4 from J, leaving 20 bases between them. The CDR3 loop spans 16 amino acids. Germline V gene sequence: CDR1 SQVTM, CDR2 ANQGSEA. CDR3 nucleotides: TGCAGCGTTGGTGGTGGCAGGGGGGACCCATACAATGAGCAGTTCTTC. This sequence encodes CSVGGGRGDPYNEQFF.

The chain carries TRBV19 and TRBJ2-2; D remains ambiguous. V was pared by 10 bases and J by 0 bases, with 12 bases between. Germline CDR1 LNHDA, CDR2 SQIVND (reference sequence). CDR3 size: 14 residues. In DNA, the CDR3 is TGTGCCACCCCGAGGCAGCCGAACACCGGGGAGCTGTTTTTT. Translated, it gives CATPRQPNTGELFF.

This clonotype was observed a few times. The V gene is TRBV24-1, the J gene TRBJ1-5; TRBD1 might be the D (6 bases). CDR1 and CDR2 from the germline V gene are KGHDR and SFDVKD. V lost 6 bases and J 7 bases, leaving 12 bases between the germline ends. This CDR3 region has 13 residues. This CDR3 is CATSSGGGQPQHF. CDR3 nucleotide sequence: TGTGCCACCAGTTCGGGGGGCGGCCAGCCCCAGCATTTT.

V gene TRBV6-2 or TRBV6-3 combines with J gene TRBJ2-7; D is perhaps TRBD1 (5 bases). The V end lost 6 bases, the J end lost 4 bases, and 16 bases lay between the germline ends. This CDR3 has 14 amino acids. The V gene's germline CDR1 is MNHEY and CDR2 SVGEGT. The CDR3 DNA reads as TGTGCCAGCAGCTTGCCGACAGAAAGGTACGAGCAGTACTTC. Protein sequence: CASSLPTERYEQYF.

This clonotype has ten or more counts. The rearrangement links TRBV5-1 to TRBJ2-2; D is possibly TRBD1 (6 bases). The CDR3 has 17 amino acids. V was pared by 6 bases and J by 1 base, with 19 bases between. In germline, CDR1 is SGHRS, CDR2 YFSETQ. The CDR3 nucleotides read TGCGCCAGCACCCTACTAGGGGGTGGCCTGAACACCGGGGAGCTGTTTTTT. As protein: CASTLLGGGLNTGELFF.